A selection of T cell receptor beta chains follows, all from one sample in a study of blood T cell repertoires in COVID-19. The data were produced by immunoSEQ multiplex PCR, yet TCRdb's version contains in-frame clones alone and is incomplete. The repertoire includes approximately 300,000 clones, 70% to 90% of them detected once, and less than 6% sits in the top ten. Sample: PBMCs or T cells enriched from blood (not recorded which). Receptors were obtained from a woman aged 25 to 39 who had recovered from COVID-19. Both conserved end residues are part of each CDR3. The D gene is left open where the match is weak.

TRBD2 | TRBV11-2 | CASSLDREAGANVLTF
. | TRBV5-1 | CASSPGSGLSTDTQYF
. | TRBV5-1 | CASSLEVPGVNLRTDTQYF
. | TRBV21-1 | CASSPRTAPYQETQYF
. | TRBV19 | CASSILETNYGYTF
. | TRBV10-2 | CASSGHDRNSYEQYF
TRBD1 | TRBV29-1 | CSVGTGNNEQFF
. | TRBV5-5 | CASSLAASWGGTEAFF
TRBD2 | TRBV7-2 | CASSLGKLASYEQYF
. | TRBV6-2/TRBV6-3 | CASRLRGSQPQHF
. | TRBV20-1 | CSALSELSQFF
. | TRBV7-2 | CASSLVLDSRERANEKLFF
. | TRBV9 | CASSPSTDTQYF
TRBD2 | TRBV3-1/TRBV3-2 | CASSQGRGGGFTDTQYF
TRBD1 | TRBV7-9 | CASSSTVPGQIYGYTF
. | TRBV5-4 | CASSLGGGSYEQYF
TRBD2 | TRBV19 | CASSLAPHLAGAYNEQFF
. | TRBV18 | CASSDSLNTEAFF
. | TRBV10-3 | CAISEAAERGTDTQYF
. | TRBV4-2 | CASSHPSSYEQYF
. | TRBV6-2/TRBV6-3 | CASSSQGSHTEAFF
. | TRBV19 | CASSTEGGFNQPQHF
TRBD2 | TRBV7-2 | CASSLVAGGGVADTQYF
TRBD1 | TRBV6-5 | CASRPTGGDQPQHF
. | TRBV30 | CAWSQGFGTEAFF
TRBD1 | TRBV5-1 | CASSRTGGENTEAFF
. | TRBV6-5 | CASSYTGILGDTQYF
. | TRBV3-1/TRBV3-2 | CASSRGVAKNIQYF
TRBD1 | TRBV5-6 | CASSLGDSYNSPLHF
. | TRBV9 | CASSVAPSRQETQYF
TRBD2 | TRBV27 | CASGTIAGGIHEQYF
. | TRBV7-9 | CASSLVIDTQYF
. | TRBV29-1 | CSAETTLNTEAFF
TRBD2 | TRBV3-1/TRBV3-2 | CASSLSSGGPYEQYF